Listed below are T cell receptor beta chains from one sample, sequenced in a study of shared clonotypes between healthy human individuals. The data were produced by immunoSEQ multiplex PCR, yet TCRdb's version contains in-frame clones alone and is incomplete. The sample includes more than 2 million clones, roughly 94% of them seen just once. The material sequenced was naive CD4+ T cells sorted from blood. These receptors were obtained from a man between 18 and 29 years old in good health. Each CDR3 is given with its conserved first and last residue. A D gene is named only where the DNA matches it firmly. Only part of the rows carry a size: once, few, many, or a class if the clone is expanded.

clone_size: NA
j_call: TRBJ2-7
v_call: TRBV10-3
d_call: TRBD2
cdr3_nt: TGTGCCATCAGTGCGGGAGGATCCTACGAGCAGTACTTC
cdr3_aa: CAISAGGSYEQYF

clone_size: once
j_call: TRBJ2-5
v_call: TRBV7-6
d_call: TRBD2
cdr3_nt: TGTGCCAGCAGCTTAGAAGGGACTAGGCTTCAAGAGACCCAGTACTTC
cdr3_aa: CASSLEGTRLQETQYF

clone_size: NA
j_call: TRBJ2-7
v_call: TRBV2
d_call: TRBD2
cdr3_nt: TGTGCCAGCAGCGATCTAGCGGGAGTTACCACCGAGCAGTACTTC
cdr3_aa: CASSDLAGVTTEQYF

clone_size: NA
j_call: TRBJ1-2
v_call: TRBV10-3
d_call: TRBD1
cdr3_nt: TGTGCCATTGGACAGGCCTATGGCTACACCTTC
cdr3_aa: CAIGQAYGYTF

clone_size: NA
j_call: TRBJ1-2
v_call: TRBV7-2
d_call: NA
cdr3_nt: TGTGCCAGCAGCTCGGACGGTGGCTACACCTTC
cdr3_aa: CASSSDGGYTF

clone_size: NA
j_call: TRBJ2-1
v_call: TRBV19
d_call: TRBD2
cdr3_nt: TGTGCCAGTAGTTTGGTCCCGACTAGCGATAGCTCCTACAATGAGCAGTTCTTC
cdr3_aa: CASSLVPTSDSSYNEQFF

clone_size: NA
j_call: TRBJ1-2
v_call: TRBV18
d_call: NA
cdr3_nt: TGTGCCAGCGCAACAGGAGACTATGGCTACACCTTC
cdr3_aa: CASATGDYGYTF

clone_size: once
j_call: TRBJ1-1
v_call: TRBV9
d_call: TRBD1
cdr3_nt: TGTGCCAGCAGCGCCGGGGACAGGGCGCGAACTGAAGCTTTCTTT
cdr3_aa: CASSAGDRARTEAFF

clone_size: NA
j_call: TRBJ2-5
v_call: TRBV6-1
d_call: TRBD2
cdr3_nt: TGTGCCAGTGTTTGGGGGGGGGAGACCCAGTACTTC
cdr3_aa: CASVWGGETQYF

clone_size: NA
j_call: TRBJ1-2
v_call: TRBV7-2
d_call: NA
cdr3_nt: TGTGCCAGCAGCTTAGTGGCAGGAGAGTATGGCTACACCTTC
cdr3_aa: CASSLVAGEYGYTF

clone_size: NA
j_call: TRBJ2-5
v_call: TRBV7-2
d_call: TRBD2
cdr3_nt: TGTGCCAGCAGCTTAGGTACTAGCGGGAACCGGCAAGAGACCCAGTACTTC
cdr3_aa: CASSLGTSGNRQETQYF

clone_size: NA
j_call: TRBJ2-2
v_call: TRBV19
d_call: NA
cdr3_nt: TGTGCCAGCAAACCGGGACAGAACACCGGGGAGCTGTTTTTT
cdr3_aa: CASKPGQNTGELFF

clone_size: NA
j_call: TRBJ2-4
v_call: TRBV10-2
d_call: NA
cdr3_nt: TGCGCCAGCAGTGAGTTAGCCGGGACACGTTACTTC
cdr3_aa: CASSELAGTRYF

clone_size: NA
j_call: TRBJ2-7
v_call: TRBV30
d_call: NA
cdr3_nt: TGTGCCTGGAGTATCGGGGGCCCCTACGAGCAGTACTTC
cdr3_aa: CAWSIGGPYEQYF

clone_size: NA
j_call: TRBJ2-5
v_call: TRBV28
d_call: NA
cdr3_nt: TGTGCCAGCAGTGGATGGCCTAAAGAGACCCAGTACTTC
cdr3_aa: CASSGWPKETQYF

clone_size: NA
j_call: TRBJ2-5
v_call: TRBV13
d_call: NA
cdr3_nt: TGTGCCAGCAGCCCGCGGCAGCAAGAGACCCAGTACTTC
cdr3_aa: CASSPRQQETQYF

clone_size: NA
j_call: TRBJ2-3
v_call: TRBV27
d_call: NA
cdr3_nt: TGTGCCAGCAGTTCGCCAGGGGGAGGAGATACGCAGTATTTT
cdr3_aa: CASSSPGGGDTQYF

clone_size: NA
j_call: TRBJ2-5
v_call: TRBV6-1
d_call: NA
cdr3_nt: TGTGCCAGCACCACTCACAGGGCTCCGGGGACCCAGTACTTC
cdr3_aa: CASTTHRAPGTQYF

clone_size: NA
j_call: TRBJ2-5
v_call: TRBV6-5
d_call: NA
cdr3_nt: TGTGCCAGCACCTCGGTTGGGGCGTTCGGAGAGACCCAGTACTTC
cdr3_aa: CASTSVGAFGETQYF

clone_size: NA
j_call: TRBJ2-2
v_call: TRBV7-2
d_call: TRBD2
cdr3_nt: TGTGCCAGCAGCTTAACTGCAGGGGGGCTAGCGGGAGCGACCGGGGAGCTGTTTTTT
cdr3_aa: CASSLTAGGLAGATGELFF